This T cell receptor beta chain was recovered during a study of cytomegalovirus exposure and HLA in healthy donors. The study ran its PCR with 60 Vbeta and 13 Jbeta primers. Using immunoSEQ multiplex PCR, the repertoire was profiled, and TCRdb retains in-frame clones only, with some absent. This repertoire shows about 170,000 clones, over 80% found once; its top ten account for about 2.2%. For this clone: At one end the junction does not follow the germline gene, possibly because of a read error.

Germline CDR1 is SGHNT and CDR2 is YYREEE (reference sequence). This CDR3 comprises 14 residues. This receptor was obtained from a male donor in good health and CMV-seronegative. Sequencing input: PBMCs. The genes are TRBV5-4 and TRBJ2-3, with D possibly matching TRBD2 (5 bases). This chain's CDR3 is CTSSLRDYKDTQYF. The CDR3 bases are TGTACCAGCAGCTTGAGAGACTATAAGGATACGCAGTATTTT.